This T cell receptor (beta chain) was identified during a study of T cells in Graves' hyperthyroidism and ophthalmopathy. The study's findings and limits: A model built on 13 V-J features separated ophthalmopathy from stable hyperthyroidism. Blood also contained most expanded thyroid clonotypes above 0.001.

TCR beta CDR3 regions were amplified from RNA transcripts. In the first-round RT-PCR of the TCR CDR3, the HTBI primer set was used. TCRdb re-called the multiplex PCR reads through MiXCR, storing one row per CDR3 protein. The data show 500,000 to 750,000 distinct CDR3 sequences, around 42% seen once. On this clonotype: Its antigen remains unidentified. The germline gene is not matched at one end of the junction; a read error may be the cause.

Recently diagnosed hyperthyroidism of less than 2 months' duration affected patients aged 18 to 65. Researchers barred patients who had uncontrolled infection, other autoimmune disease, pregnancy or lactation. CDR3 size: 16 residues. CDR1 and CDR2 (germline): SGHTA, FQGNSA. Sequenced: peripheral blood or thyroid tissue (not recorded which). The rearrangement joins TRBV7-2 to TRBJ2-2; TRBD2 aligns across 9 bases. This clonotype was sampled from a woman between 18 and 29 years old with Graves' hyperthyroidism. The CDR3 reads CASSYRILAGTGELLF. Written as DNA, the CDR3 is TGTGCCAGCAGCTATCGAATACTAGCGGGCACCGGGGAGCTGCTTTTT.